The sequence of this T cell receptor beta chain was determined in a study of shared clonotypes between healthy human individuals. The assay was carried out at the deep level. Sequencing was performed with immunoSEQ multiplex PCR; in TCRdb, only in-frame clones are kept and a portion is missing. The repertoire includes 1.5 million to 2.5 million clones, about 95% of them detected once, and roughly 1% sits in the top ten. CDR1 and CDR2 from the germline V gene are MNHEY and SVGAGI. Trimming pared 2 bases from V and 7 bases from J, leaving 11 bases between. The CDR3 runs to 13 residues. It was CD45RO-negative cells, positively selected for CCR7, that made up naive CD8 cells, with terminally differentiated effector memory CD45RA+ cells excluded. Overall study results and limits: Against clonotypes common to all four donors, non-shared ones had lower generation probabilities. Only blood was sampled; tissue repertoires likely differ.

About this clone: Antigen specificity is unknown.

The origin of this receptor is a man aged 18-30 years in good health. The rearrangement links TRBV6-5 to TRBJ1-2; D is unresolved. Sequenced material: naive CD8+ T cells sorted from blood. CDR3 coding DNA: TGTGCCAGCAGTTACGCGGAACCTGTTGGCTACACCTTC. As protein: CASSYAEPVGYTF.